This TCR beta chain was retrieved from a study of immune cell composition in non-small cell lung cancer. Study-level points and caveats: Smoking pack-years did not significantly correlate with tumour TCR-beta clonality.

Repertoires were generated with immunoSEQ multiplex PCR, while TCRdb's copy carries only in-frame clones and drops some. The data contain about 5,200 clones, 55% to 75% of them seen just once; the ten biggest clones take up about 10%. Germline loops: CDR1 SGHTA, CDR2 FQGNSA. With V trimmed by 2 bases and J by 2 bases, 12 bases remained unmatched. This CDR3 contains 18 residues. Comment on this clone: What it binds is unknown.

Sample: lung tumor tissue. The source of this sequence is a human donor with non-small cell lung cancer. This chain connects TRBV7-2 to TRBJ1-3; TRBD1 aligns across 7 bases. The CDR3 DNA is TGTGCCAGCAGCTTAACCCGATCGGTAGGGGGCCCTGGAAACACCATATATTTT. The encoded protein is CASSLTRSVGGPGNTIYF.